These 14 T cell receptor beta chains share one sample of origin, sequenced in a study of blood T cell repertoires in COVID-19 (dated by TCRdb to the early 2020s). The library was prepared using the immunoSEQ multiplex PCR assay. TCRdb stores this immuneACCESS table with in-frame sequences only. Part of the clones is absent; in the studies checked, under half of the shortfall reflects unresolved V genes, and no reason is known for the rest. In this sample the table shows some 250,000 clones, roughly 88% of which occur a single time. The top ten constitute 0.8% of the sample. The sample taken for sequencing was peripheral blood. Receptors were obtained from a woman younger than 45 with acute or convalescent COVID-19.

This clone was recorded only once. The chain combines TRBV19 with TRBJ1-1, with D possibly being TRBD1 (6 bases). Trimming pared 1 base from V and 4 bases from J, leaving 19 bases between. CDR3 length equals 17 residues. The germline V gene encodes CDR1 LNHDA and CDR2 SQIVND (reference sequence). The CDR3 nucleotides read TGTGCCAGTAGTATAGGGGACAAGGGTTTCGCTTTCACTGAAGCTTTCTTT. Protein: CASSIGDKGFAFTEAFF.

The J gene is TRBJ2-5, the V gene TRBV18, with 8 bases fitting TRBD1. The CDR3 covers 15 residues. The ends lost 3 bases at V and 5 bases at J; junction bases unmatched: 8. CDR1 and CDR2 (germline): KGHSH, LQKENI. The CDR3 coding sequence is TGTGCCAGCTCACCCCGACAGGGGTTTCGGGAGACCCAGTACTTC. This gives the protein CASSPRQGFRETQYF.

A word on this clone: One junction end disagrees with the germline gene, perhaps due to a read error. V gene TRBV7-3 combines with J gene TRBJ2-7, with a possible D match to TRBD1 (6 bases). Per the germline V gene, CDR1 is SGHTA and CDR2 is FQGTGA. This CDR3 region has 14 residues. Here the CDR3 reads CASSLTGTTYEQYF. The CDR3 DNA follows: TGTGCCAGCAGCCTAACCGGGACAACCTACGAGCAGTACTTC.

The chain carries TRBV5-1 and TRBJ2-7; 9 bases are a match to TRBD2. From germline, CDR1 is SGHRS and CDR2 YFSETQ. With V trimmed by 7 bases and J by 4 bases, 6 bases remained unmatched. The CDR3 loop spans 13 amino acids. The CDR3 here is CASPSGLAYEQYF. CDR3 sequence (DNA): TGCGCCAGCCCATCGGGACTAGCTTACGAGCAGTACTTC.

V is TRBV7-3 and J is TRBJ2-3, with a weak D call TRBD2 (5 bases). The CDR3 totals 15 residues. CDR1 is SGHTA and CDR2 is FQGTGA in the germline V gene. Trimming cost V 5 bases and J 1 base, with 13 bases left between them. CDR3 sequence reads: CASSPTRAGTDTQYF. CDR3 DNA: TGTGCCAGCAGCCCTACGAGAGCGGGCACAGATACGCAGTATTTT.

The chain links TRBV7-8 to TRBJ1-1, with D possibly matching TRBD1 (5 bases). Looked up from germline, CDR1 is SGHVS and CDR2 is FQNEAQ. Trimming cost V 1 base and J 6 bases, with 18 bases left between them. CDR3 length equals 16 residues. Here the CDR3 reads CASSLGQAGRGAEAFF. The CDR3 region has the DNA TGTGCCAGCAGCTTAGGGCAGGCCGGGCGGGGGGCTGAAGCTTTCTTT.

The genes are TRBV30 and TRBJ1-6; D uncertain. The ends were cut back, 2 bases at V and 5 bases at J, with 13 bases in the middle. The CDR3 runs 15 residues. The V gene's germline CDR1 is GTSNPN and CDR2 SVGIG (reference sequence). The CDR3 is CAWSRSELNNSPLHF. In DNA, the CDR3 is TGTGCCTGGAGTCGGTCTGAACTGAATAATTCACCCCTCCACTTT. Full variable domain (remainder filled in from reference TRBV30 and TRBJ1-6): SQTIHQWPATLVQPVGSPLSLECTVEGTSNPNLYWYRQAAGRGLQLLFYSVGIGQISSEVPQNLSASRPQDRQFILSSKKLLLSDSGFYLCAWSRSELNNSPLHFGNGTRLTVT.

This clone was counted once. The V gene is TRBV9, the J gene TRBJ2-7; the match to TRBD2 covers 12 bases. The germline gives CDR1 SGDLS, CDR2 YYNGEE. V dropped 3 bases and J dropped 5; count of bases not matched to a gene: 9. CDR3 size: 16 residues. As DNA, the CDR3 is TGTGCCAGCAGCGCGACCCGACTAGCGGGAGTTGACGAGCAGTACTTC. It yields the protein CASSATRLAGVDEQYF.

The CDR3 bases are TGTGCCAGCAGCTTGCCGAGCGGGAAGAATGAGCAGTTCTTC. Protein product: CASSLPSGKNEQFF. The chain employs TRBV7-2 and TRBJ2-1, with 7 bases identical to TRBD2. CDR3 length equals 14 residues. CDR1 and CDR2 (germline): SGHTA, FQGNSA. V gave up 3 bases and J gave up 7 bases; unmatched junction bases: 6.

The J gene is TRBJ1-1, the V gene TRBV12-3 or TRBV12-4; weak D call: TRBD1 (5 bases). The CDR3 is made up of 13 amino acids. V was cut by 11 bases and J by 4 bases, with 17 bases left in between. Written as DNA, the CDR3 is TGTGCCCTACGGACACCACGGTCCACTGAAGCTTTCTTT. It yields the protein CALRTPRSTEAFF.

V gene TRBV9 combines with J gene TRBJ2-1; D remains ambiguous. The CDR3 covers 13 residues. Trimming cost V 4 bases and J 8 bases, with 13 bases left between them. Germline lookup yields CDR1 SGDLS and CDR2 YYNGEE. The CDR3 protein is CASSTRWSDEQFF. CDR3 DNA sequence: TGTGCCAGCAGCACCCGTTGGAGCGATGAGCAGTTCTTC.

Only one count was recorded for this clone. This rearrangement joins TRBV29-1 to TRBJ1-1; TRBD1 might be the D (6 bases). Germline-derived CDR1 and CDR2 are SQVTM and ANQGSEA. The CDR3 has 12 amino acids. As DNA, the CDR3 is TGCAGGTCAGGGGAGACGGGATCTGAAGCTTTCTTT. The encoded protein is CRSGETGSEAFF.

The chain links TRBV19 to TRBJ1-6; D is uncertain. Germline CDR1 reads LNHDA; CDR2 reads SQIVND (reference sequence). The CDR3 contains 17 residues. Trimming stripped 5 bases from V and 1 base from J, with 15 bases between. The CDR3 spells CASSPWEGQSYNSPLHF. CDR3 nucleotide sequence: TGTGCCAGTAGTCCTTGGGAGGGTCAATCCTATAATTCACCCCTCCACTTT.

The rearrangement links TRBV21-1 to TRBJ1-4; the table's D call TRBD1 went unverified against the DNA. TRBV21-1 is designated a pseudogene. This CDR3 contains 14 residues. The CDR3 loop is CASSILTANEKLFF. CDR3 in DNA: TGTGCCAGCAGCATACTGACAGCAAATGAAAAACTGTTTTTT.